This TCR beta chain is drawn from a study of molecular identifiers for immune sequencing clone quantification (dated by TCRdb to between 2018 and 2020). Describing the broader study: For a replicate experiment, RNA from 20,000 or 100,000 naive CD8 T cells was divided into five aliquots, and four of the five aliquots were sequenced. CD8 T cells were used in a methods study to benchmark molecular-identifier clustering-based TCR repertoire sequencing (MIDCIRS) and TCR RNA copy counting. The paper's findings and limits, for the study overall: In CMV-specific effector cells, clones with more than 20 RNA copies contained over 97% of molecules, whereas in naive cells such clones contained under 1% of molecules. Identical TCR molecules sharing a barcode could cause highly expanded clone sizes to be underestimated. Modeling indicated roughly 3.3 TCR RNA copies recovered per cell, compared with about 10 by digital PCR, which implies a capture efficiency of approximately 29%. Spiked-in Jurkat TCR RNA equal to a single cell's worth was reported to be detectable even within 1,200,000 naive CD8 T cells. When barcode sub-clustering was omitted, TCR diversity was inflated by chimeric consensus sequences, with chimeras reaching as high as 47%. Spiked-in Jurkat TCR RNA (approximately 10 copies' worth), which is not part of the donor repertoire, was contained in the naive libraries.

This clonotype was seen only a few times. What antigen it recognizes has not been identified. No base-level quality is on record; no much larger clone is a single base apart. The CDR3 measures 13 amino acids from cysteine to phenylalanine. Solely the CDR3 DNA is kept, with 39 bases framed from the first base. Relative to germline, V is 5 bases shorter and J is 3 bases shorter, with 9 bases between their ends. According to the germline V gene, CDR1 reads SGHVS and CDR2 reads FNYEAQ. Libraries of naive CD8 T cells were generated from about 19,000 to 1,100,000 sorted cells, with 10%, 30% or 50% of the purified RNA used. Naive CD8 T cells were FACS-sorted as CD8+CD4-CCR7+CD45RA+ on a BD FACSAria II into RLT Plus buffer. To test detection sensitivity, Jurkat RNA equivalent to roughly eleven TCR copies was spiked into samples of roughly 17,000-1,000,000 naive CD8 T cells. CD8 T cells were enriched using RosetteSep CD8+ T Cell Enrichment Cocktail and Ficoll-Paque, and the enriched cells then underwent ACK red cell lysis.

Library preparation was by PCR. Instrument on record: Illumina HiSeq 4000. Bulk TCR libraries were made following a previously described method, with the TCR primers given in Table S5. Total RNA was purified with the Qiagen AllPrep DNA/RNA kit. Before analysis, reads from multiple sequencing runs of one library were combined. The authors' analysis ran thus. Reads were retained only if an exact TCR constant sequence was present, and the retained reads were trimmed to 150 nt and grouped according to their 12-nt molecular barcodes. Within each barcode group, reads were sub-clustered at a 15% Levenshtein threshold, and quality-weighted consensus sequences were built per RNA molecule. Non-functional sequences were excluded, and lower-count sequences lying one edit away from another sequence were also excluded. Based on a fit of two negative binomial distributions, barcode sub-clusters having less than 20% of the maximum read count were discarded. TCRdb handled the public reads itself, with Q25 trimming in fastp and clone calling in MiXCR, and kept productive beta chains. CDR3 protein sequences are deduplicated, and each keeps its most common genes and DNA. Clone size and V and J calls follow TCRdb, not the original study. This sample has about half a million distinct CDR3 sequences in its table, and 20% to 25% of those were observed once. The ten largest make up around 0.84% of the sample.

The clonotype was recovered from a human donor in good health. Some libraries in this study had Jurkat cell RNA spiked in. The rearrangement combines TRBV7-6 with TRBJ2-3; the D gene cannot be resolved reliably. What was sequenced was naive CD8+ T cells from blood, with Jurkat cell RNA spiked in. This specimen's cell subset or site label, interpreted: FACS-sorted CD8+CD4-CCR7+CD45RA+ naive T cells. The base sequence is TGTGCCAGCAGCCGATCCAGGACAGATACGCAGTATTTT. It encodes CASSRSRTDTQYF.